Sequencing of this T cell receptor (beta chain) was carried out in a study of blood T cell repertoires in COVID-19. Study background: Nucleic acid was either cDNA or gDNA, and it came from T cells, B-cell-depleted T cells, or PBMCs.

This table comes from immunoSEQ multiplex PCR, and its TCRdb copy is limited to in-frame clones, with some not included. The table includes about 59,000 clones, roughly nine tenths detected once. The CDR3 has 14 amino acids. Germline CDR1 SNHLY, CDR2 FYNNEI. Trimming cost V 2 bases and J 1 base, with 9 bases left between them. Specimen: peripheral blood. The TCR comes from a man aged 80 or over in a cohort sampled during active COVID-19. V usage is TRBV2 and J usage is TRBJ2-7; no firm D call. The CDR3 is CASSERQVSYEQYF. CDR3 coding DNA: TGTGCCAGCAGTGAAAGGCAGGTTTCCTACGAGCAGTACTTC.